The 23 T cell receptor beta chains presented below share a single source sample, sequenced in a study of T cell responses to AZD1222 COVID-19 vaccine. Assay: immunoSEQ multiplex PCR; the TCRdb copy retains only in-frame clones and omits some. Among some 130,000 clones listed, around 87% were seen once. The sample in question was peripheral blood, obtained on day 0 of AZD1222 vaccination. These receptors were collected from an adult in good health.

This clone was recorded only once. This chain connects TRBV10-2 to TRBJ1-2; 8 bases line up with TRBD1. Germline-derived CDR1 and CDR2 are WSHSY and SAAADI. The CDR3 covers 14 residues. V gave up 7 bases and J gave up 6 bases; unmatched junction bases: 10. The CDR3 protein is CASIQGQGSHGYTF. CDR3 nucleotide sequence: TGCGCCAGCATCCAAGGACAGGGATCGCATGGCTACACCTTC.

The chain carries TRBV7-8 and TRBJ1-5; TRBD1 matches 7 bases. The J segment lost 7 bases and the V segment lost 3 bases, leaving 12 bases of the junction unmatched. The V gene's germline CDR1 is SGHVS and CDR2 FQNEAQ. This CDR3 comprises 16 residues. The CDR3 DNA is TGTGCCAGCAGCTTGGGGGAACGGAGAGGGGGCCAGCCCCAGCATTTT. The encoded protein is CASSLGERRGGQPQHF.

The chain links TRBV12-3 or TRBV12-4 to TRBJ1-2; D unresolved. The CDR3 sequence is 12 residues long. V shed 6 bases and J shed 7 bases, with 12 bases lying between them. CDR3 coding DNA: TGTGCCAGCAGGATCGACACTCGTGGCTACACCTTC. It specifies CASRIDTRGYTF.

CDR3 sequence: CASTLLMNTEAFF. CDR3 DNA: TGTGCCAGCACCCTTCTAATGAACACTGAAGCTTTCTTT. The chain is built from TRBV6-5 and TRBJ1-1, with D unclear. Germline lookup yields CDR1 MNHEY and CDR2 SVGAGI. This CDR3 spans 13 amino acids. Between the trimmed V and J ends, which lost 7 bases and 0 bases, there was a span of 9 bases.

This clone came up once. The chain combines TRBV2 with TRBJ1-4, with D possibly matching TRBD1 (5 bases). Germline CDR1 reads SNHLY; CDR2 reads FYNNEI. The CDR3 extends over 16 amino acids. V lost 6 bases to trimming and J lost 8 bases, with 22 bases between them. CDR3 residues: CASSEDSREWGEKLFF. The CDR3, as DNA: TGTGCCAGCAGCGAGGATAGCCGCGAGTGGGGGGAAAAACTGTTTTTT.

This rearrangement joins TRBV2 to TRBJ1-1, with TRBD1 matching 8 bases. The V gene end was trimmed by 5 bases and the J gene end by 11 bases; junction bases not matched to a gene: 16. The CDR3 spans 15 residues. The germline gives CDR1 SNHLY, CDR2 FYNNEI. Written as DNA, the CDR3 is TGTGCCAGCAGTTGGGGGACAGGAGGGGACCTGAGTGCTTTCTTT. As protein: CASSWGTGGDLSAFF.

The chain joins TRBV10-3 to TRBJ2-5; D ambiguous. The V gene lost 3 bases and the J gene lost 2 bases, with 16 bases spanning the gap. The CDR3 runs to 16 residues. From germline, CDR1 is ENHRY and CDR2 SYGVKD. The CDR3 bases are TGTGCCATCAGTGACCCCGGCTGGGCTACACAAGAGACCCAGTACTTC. Protein product: CAISDPGWATQETQYF.

The V gene is TRBV9, the J gene TRBJ2-3; 15 bases match TRBD2. The germline CDR1 and CDR2 sequences are SGDLS and YYNGEE. V trimming: 2 bases; J trimming: 1 base; junction bases outside the gene matches: 5. This CDR3 has 18 amino acids. As DNA, the CDR3 is TGTGCCAGCAGCGTTGGACTAGCGGGGGGGCTCCGCACAGATACGCAGTATTTT. Its protein is CASSVGLAGGLRTDTQYF.

The J gene is TRBJ1-2, the V gene TRBV14, with D hard to call. The V and J ends lost 2 bases and 1 base respectively, with 8 bases between them. This CDR3 contains 14 residues. Germline V lookup: CDR1 SGHDN, CDR2 FVKESK. CDR3 nucleotides: TGTGCCAGCAGCCAATGGGGAAATAACTATGGCTACACCTTC. Its protein product is CASSQWGNNYGYTF.

The chain has TRBV6-5 and TRBJ1-1; D possibly corresponds to TRBD1 (5 bases). V was clipped by 6 bases and J by 5 bases, with 10 bases between them. Per germline, CDR1 MNHEY and CDR2 SVGAGI. This CDR3 region has 12 residues. The CDR3: CASSRGRTEAFF. The CDR3 DNA sequence: TGTGCCAGCAGCCGGGGGAGGACTGAAGCTTTCTTT.

The rearrangement joins TRBV6-4 to TRBJ1-1, with a tentative D call TRBD1 (5 bases). With 3 bases removed from V and 4 bases from J, the gap between germline ends came to 9 bases. The CDR3 contains 13 residues. Per the germline V gene, CDR1 is MRHNA and CDR2 is SNTAGT. CDR3 sequence (DNA): TGTGCCAGCAGTGAAGGCAGGGCCACTGAAGCTTTCTTT. Translating it yields CASSEGRATEAFF.

V and J are TRBV6-5 and TRBJ1-2, with a possible D match to TRBD1 (6 bases). Germline lookup yields CDR1 MNHEY and CDR2 SVGAGI. The CDR3 covers 15 residues. V was cut by 1 base and J by 4 bases, with 13 bases left in between. The CDR3 sequence is CASSYWRGGAYGYTF. CDR3 sequence (DNA): TGTGCCAGCAGTTACTGGAGGGGGGGCGCCTATGGCTACACCTTC.

This clone was seen just once. For the CDR3, the DNA is TGTGCCTGGAGTGCAAAATCCGGGACAGGGGGCTTGGAGACCCAGTACTTC. Translation: CAWSAKSGTGGLETQYF. This chain links TRBV30 with TRBJ2-5; TRBD1 agrees at 12 bases. This CDR3 has 17 amino acids. With 1 base clipped from V and 5 bases from J, the junction kept 11 bases outside the gene matches. CDR1 is GTSNPN and CDR2 is SVGIG in the germline V gene (reference sequence).

In this sample, this clone turned up once. The V call is TRBV5-1, the J call TRBJ1-4; D not resolved. Trimming pared 2 bases from V and 0 bases from J, leaving 5 bases between. The CDR3 length is 14 residues. CDR1 and CDR2 from the germline V gene are SGHRS and YFSETQ. CDR3 DNA sequence: TGCGCCAGCAGCTTTTGGTCAACTAATGAAAAACTGTTTTTT. Residues: CASSFWSTNEKLFF.

The chain uses TRBV7-2 and TRBJ1-3; D is unclear. This CDR3 has 15 residues. The V gene lost 2 bases and the J gene lost 0 bases, with 8 bases spanning the gap. Germline assignment: CDR1 SGHTA and CDR2 FQGNSA. CDR3 coding DNA: TGTGCCAGCAGCTTAAGCGTAAACTCTGGAAACACCATATATTTT. Translating it yields CASSLSVNSGNTIYF. Full variable domain (outside the CDR3, taken from reference TRBV7-2 and TRBJ1-3): GAGVSQSPSNKVTEKGKDVELRCDPISGHTALYWYRQSLGQGLEFLIYFQGNSAPDKSGLPSDRFSAERTGGSVSTLTIQRTQQEDSAVYLCASSLSVNSGNTIYFGEGSWLTVV.

The genes are TRBV6-5 and TRBJ2-7; either TRBD1 or TRBD2 may fit D (5 bases each). Trimming stripped 7 bases from V and 4 bases from J, with 14 bases between. The length of the CDR3 is 13 residues. Germline V gene lookup returns CDR1 MNHEY and CDR2 SVGAGI. The chain's CDR3 is CASIPGRGYEQYF. CDR3 nucleotide sequence: TGTGCCAGCATCCCAGGGAGAGGGTACGAGCAGTACTTC.

The chain has TRBV18 and TRBJ1-1; no reliable D call. V was cut by 3 bases and J by 5 bases, with 7 bases left in between. The germline V gene encodes CDR1 KGHSH and CDR2 LQKENI. The CDR3 has 12 residues. CDR3 bases: TGTGCCAGCTCACCTTCCGGGACTGAAGCTTTCTTT. It is translated as CASSPSGTEAFF.

The rearrangement links TRBV3-1 (or the pseudogene TRBV3-2) to TRBJ1-2, with TRBD1 identical over 11 bases. V gave up 2 bases and J gave up 8 bases; unmatched junction bases: 7. The CDR3 is made up of 15 amino acids. Germline assignment: CDR1 LGHDT and CDR2 YNNKEL (reference sequence). This CDR3 reads CASSQLDRGLWGYTF. The CDR3 bases are TGTGCCAGCAGCCAACTGGACAGGGGGCTTTGGGGCTACACCTTC.

The genes are TRBV4-1 and TRBJ1-1; maybe TRBD1 (5 bases). The CDR3 has 17 residues. Trimming removed 1 base from V and 4 bases from J, with 19 bases in between. Per the germline V gene, CDR1 is MGHRA and CDR2 is YSYEKL. The chain's CDR3 is CASSQGRGGLGGTEAFF. CDR3 sequence (DNA): TGCGCCAGCAGCCAAGGACGGGGCGGGTTGGGCGGCACTGAAGCTTTCTTT.

The chain carries TRBV19 and TRBJ1-5; possibly TRBD1 for D (6 bases). The germline CDR1 and CDR2 sequences are LNHDA and SQIVND (reference sequence). V lost 5 bases and J lost 4, with 15 bases in between. The CDR3 loop spans 15 amino acids. CDR3 loop: CASSPRQGWNQPQHF. Here the CDR3 DNA reads TGTGCCAGTAGTCCCCGGCAGGGGTGGAATCAGCCCCAGCATTTT.

V is TRBV18 and J is TRBJ2-3; D tentatively fits TRBD1 or TRBD2 (5 bases each). The CDR3 runs 11 residues. Trimming removed 6 bases at V and 9 bases at J, with 10 bases between. The germline gives CDR1 KGHSH, CDR2 LQKENI. In DNA, the CDR3 is TGTGCCAGCTCTTTTGAGGGGACGCAGTATTTT. Translating it yields CASSFEGTQYF.

This clone was seen a single time. This chain uses TRBV28 with TRBJ1-2; 9 positions agree with TRBD1. This CDR3 contains 17 residues. Germline V lookup: CDR1 MDHEN, CDR2 SYDVKM. J was trimmed by 3 bases and V by 5 bases; bases with no gene match: 13. The CDR3 here is CASSKHRGLKDYYGYTF. CDR3 in DNA: TGTGCCAGCAGTAAACACAGGGGGCTAAAAGACTACTATGGCTACACCTTC.

The chain recombines TRBV5-4 with TRBJ2-3, with D possibly TRBD2 on 7 matching bases. CDR1 and CDR2 from the germline V gene are SGHNT and YYREEE (reference sequence). Trimming stripped 4 bases from V and 6 bases from J, with 21 bases between. The CDR3 is 16 residues long. CDR3 region: CASSPGRRGLGDTQYF. DNA of the CDR3: TGTGCCAGCAGCCCGGGTCGGCGGGGGCTCGGGGATACGCAGTATTTT.